This entry concerns a single T cell receptor beta chain. Its specificity is not known. V lost 6 bases and J lost 1, with 18 bases in between. CDR3 length equals 15 residues. Germline values: CDR1 DFQATT, CDR2 SNEGSKA (reference sequence). This specimen belongs to a study of CD8 T cells in ankylosing spondylitis. Study-wide findings and caveats: Reports say disease-linked clones showed up significantly more in matched ankylosing spondylitis synovial fluid. Several of the motif variants were reported before in synovial fluid and blood from reactive arthritis. Typical of ankylosing spondylitis blood, it appeared, was a TCR beta motif of eight highly homologous variants. Disease-linked clones were CD8+ and relatively rare in peripheral blood.

As the method for making TCR beta libraries, quantitative 5'-RACE with molecular barcodes was used. Via MiXCR, TCRdb re-called the 5' RACE reads, giving one row per CDR3 protein. This table holds 800,000 to 900,000 distinct CDR3 sequences, 12% found once. The sequence derives from a male donor with ankylosing spondylitis. Sequencing used blood, either unsorted or a sorted T cell fraction (not recorded which). The rearrangement links TRBV20-1 to TRBJ2-5; maybe TRBD2 (6 bases). The CDR3 nucleotides are TGCAGTGCGGAGGAGGAGGGAAGACTCCAAGAGACCCAGTACTTC. It specifies CSAEEEGRLQETQYF.